These T cell receptor beta chains were read from a single sample in a study of identical twins. One entry per CDR3 protein results from TCRdb running MiXCR on the 5' RACE reads. The table records 750,000 to 950,000 distinct CDR3 sequences, roughly 12% of them present only once. In addition, the sample was reused for a study of yellow fever vaccine responses in identical twins.

Input material: PBMCs. The receptors come from a woman aged 18-29 years in good health. The CDR3 runs from the conserved cysteine through the conserved F or W. D genes are given only for firm matches. Rows may omit the clone size; those that give it use once, few, many or a size class.

>NA|TRBJ2-7|few|TRBV6-2/TRBV6-3
CASATSFYEQYF
TGTGCCAGCGCTACTTCCTTCTACGAGCAGTACTTC
>TRBD1|TRBJ1-2|few|TRBV5-1
CASSWTGTVDGYTF
TGCGCCAGCAGCTGGACCGGGACAGTAGATGGCTACACCTTC
>NA|TRBJ2-5|NA|TRBV12-3/TRBV12-4
CASSPTSETQYF
TGTGCCAGCAGCCCGACGTCGGAGACCCAGTACTTC
>NA|TRBJ2-7|many|TRBV20-1
CSARSPGTLSSYEQYF
TGCAGTGCTAGATCACCCGGGACGCTAAGCTCCTACGAGCAGTACTTC
>NA|TRBJ2-2|NA|TRBV5-1
CASSRRDSSSGELFF
TGCGCCAGCAGCCGACGGGACTCCTCGTCCGGGGAGCTGTTTTTT
>TRBD1|TRBJ1-4|NA|TRBV7-9
CASSLIGTAREKLFF
TGTGCCAGCAGCTTGATCGGGACAGCGCGTGAAAAACTGTTTTTT
>NA|TRBJ2-7|few|TRBV7-9
CASSYRSSYEQYF
TGTGCCAGCAGCTACAGAAGCTCCTACGAGCAGTACTTC
>NA|TRBJ2-1|NA|TRBV9
CASSVEGHLNEQFF
TGTGCCAGCAGCGTAGAAGGCCATCTCAATGAGCAGTTCTTC
>NA|TRBJ1-5|NA|TRBV10-3
CAISDGANQPQHF
TGTGCCATCAGCGACGGGGCAAATCAGCCCCAGCATTTT
>TRBD1|TRBJ2-1|NA|TRBV5-1
CASSTSRGPYNEQFF
TGCGCCAGCAGCACCTCCAGGGGGCCGTACAATGAGCAGTTCTTC
>TRBD2|TRBJ2-1|NA|TRBV2
CATGPGLDYNEQFF
TGTGCCACTGGGCCGGGACTAGACTACAATGAGCAGTTCTTC
>NA|TRBJ1-2|NA|TRBV4-1
CASSQDEGSPGYTF
TGCGCCAGCAGCCAAGACGAAGGGAGTCCTGGCTACACCTTC
>NA|TRBJ2-6|NA|TRBV15
CATSSEDGSGANVLTF
TGTGCCACCAGCAGTGAAGACGGGTCAGGGGCCAACGTCCTGACTTTC
>NA|TRBJ2-5|NA|TRBV14
CASSQVDIRMGETQYF
TGTGCCAGCAGCCAAGTGGACATCAGGATGGGAGAGACCCAGTACTTC
>NA|TRBJ1-5|NA|TRBV7-8
CASSLKTENQPQHF
TGTGCCAGCAGCTTGAAGACAGAGAATCAGCCCCAGCATTTT
>NA|TRBJ2-5|NA|TRBV19
CASSTYPGETQYF
TGTGCCAGTAGCACGTACCCCGGTGAGACCCAGTACTTC
>TRBD1|TRBJ2-3|NA|TRBV4-1
CASSQQGVGTDTQYF
TGCGCCAGCAGCCAACAGGGGGTAGGCACAGATACGCAGTATTTT
>NA|TRBJ1-5|few|TRBV11-1
CASSLVYGGNEGNQPQHF
TGTGCCAGCAGCTTGGTTTATGGCGGGAACGAGGGCAATCAGCCCCAGCATTTT
>NA|TRBJ2-5|few|TRBV12-3/TRBV12-4
CASRGSGDQYF
TGTGCCAGCAGGGGTTCTGGGGACCAGTACTTC
>TRBD2|TRBJ2-2|NA|TRBV20-1
CSARDMIAGGRGTGELFF
TGCAGTGCTAGAGATATGATAGCGGGGGGCCGGGGCACCGGGGAGCTGTTTTTT
>NA|TRBJ1-6|few|TRBV20-1
CSARGGVNSPLHF
TGCAGTGCTAGGGGGGGAGTTAATTCACCCCTCCACTTT
>TRBD1|TRBJ2-2|few|TRBV11-3
CASRAGGRNTGELFF
TGTGCCAGCAGGGCAGGGGGCAGGAACACCGGGGAGCTGTTTTTT
>TRBD1|TRBJ2-5|NA|TRBV6-1
CASSEVRGLETQYF
TGTGCCAGCAGTGAGGTTAGGGGGCTGGAGACCCAGTACTTC
>NA|TRBJ1-2|many|TRBV5-1
CASSLGGRETNYGYTF
TGCGCCAGCAGCTTGGGCGGGAGAGAAACTAACTATGGCTACACCTTC